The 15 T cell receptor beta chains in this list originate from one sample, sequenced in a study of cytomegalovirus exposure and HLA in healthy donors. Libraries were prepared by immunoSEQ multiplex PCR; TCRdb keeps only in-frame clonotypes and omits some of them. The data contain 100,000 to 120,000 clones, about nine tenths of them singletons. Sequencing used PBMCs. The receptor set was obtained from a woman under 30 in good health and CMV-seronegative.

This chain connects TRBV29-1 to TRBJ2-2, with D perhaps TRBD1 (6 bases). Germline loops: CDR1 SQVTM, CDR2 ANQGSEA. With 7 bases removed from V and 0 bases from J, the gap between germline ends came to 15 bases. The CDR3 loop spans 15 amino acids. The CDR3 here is CSAKGETTNTGELFF. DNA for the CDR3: TGCAGCGCCAAGGGGGAAACCACGAACACCGGGGAGCTGTTTTTT.

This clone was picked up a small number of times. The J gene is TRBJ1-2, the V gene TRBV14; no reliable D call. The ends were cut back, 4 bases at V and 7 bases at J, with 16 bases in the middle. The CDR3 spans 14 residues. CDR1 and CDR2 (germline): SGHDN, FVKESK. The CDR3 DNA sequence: TGTGCCAGCAGCCTTAGTCCAACACGGGGTGGCTACACCTTC. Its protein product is CASSLSPTRGGYTF.

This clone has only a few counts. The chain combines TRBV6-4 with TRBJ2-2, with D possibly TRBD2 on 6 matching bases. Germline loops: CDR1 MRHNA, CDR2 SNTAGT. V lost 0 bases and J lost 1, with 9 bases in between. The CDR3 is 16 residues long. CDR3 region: CASSDSGEVNTGELFF. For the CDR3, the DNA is TGTGCCAGCAGTGACTCTGGGGAGGTGAACACCGGGGAGCTGTTTTTT.

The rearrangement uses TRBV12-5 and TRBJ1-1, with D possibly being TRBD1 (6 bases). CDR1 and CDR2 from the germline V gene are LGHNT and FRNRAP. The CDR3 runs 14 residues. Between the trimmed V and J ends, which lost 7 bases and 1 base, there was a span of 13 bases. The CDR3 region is CASASGGPNTEAFF. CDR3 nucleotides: TGTGCTAGTGCCTCGGGGGGCCCGAACACTGAAGCTTTCTTT.

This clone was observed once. The CDR3 DNA reads TGCGCCAGCAGCCTAACCCCCCGTGACAGGGGTAATGAAAAACTGTTTTTT. Translated, it gives CASSLTPRDRGNEKLFF. J is TRBJ1-4 and V is TRBV4-1; 8 bases line up with TRBD1. The germline CDR1 and CDR2 sequences are MGHRA and YSYEKL. Trimming took 4 bases from V and 4 from J; bases not matched to a gene: 11. The CDR3 has 17 amino acids.

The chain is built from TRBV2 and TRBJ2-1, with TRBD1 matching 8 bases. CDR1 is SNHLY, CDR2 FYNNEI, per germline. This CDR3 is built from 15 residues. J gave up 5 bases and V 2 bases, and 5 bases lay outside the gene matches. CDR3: CASSERTGIHNEQFF. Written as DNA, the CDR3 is TGTGCCAGCAGTGAAAGGACAGGGATCCACAATGAGCAGTTCTTC.

The CDR3 nucleotides read TGCGCCAGCAGCCCTGGGGACAGGGGAGTGGAGACCCAGTACTTC. Protein: CASSPGDRGVETQYF. The chain carries TRBV5-1 and TRBJ2-5; 10 positions match TRBD1. V dropped 4 bases and J dropped 5; count of bases not matched to a gene: 8. CDR1 is SGHRS, CDR2 YFSETQ, per germline. The CDR3 contains 15 residues.

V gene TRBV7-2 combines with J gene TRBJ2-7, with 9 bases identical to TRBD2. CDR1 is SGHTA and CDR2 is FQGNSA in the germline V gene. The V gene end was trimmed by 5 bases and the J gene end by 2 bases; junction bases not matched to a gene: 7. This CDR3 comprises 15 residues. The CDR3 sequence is CASSPFTSGPYEQYF. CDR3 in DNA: TGTGCCAGCAGCCCGTTTACTAGCGGGCCCTACGAGCAGTACTTC. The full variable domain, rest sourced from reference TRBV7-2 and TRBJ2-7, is GAGVSQSPSNKVTEKGKDVELRCDPISGHTALYWYRQSLGQGLEFLIYFQGNSAPDKSGLPSDRFSAERTGGSVSTLTIQRTQQEDSAVYLCASSPFTSGPYEQYFGPGTRLTVT.

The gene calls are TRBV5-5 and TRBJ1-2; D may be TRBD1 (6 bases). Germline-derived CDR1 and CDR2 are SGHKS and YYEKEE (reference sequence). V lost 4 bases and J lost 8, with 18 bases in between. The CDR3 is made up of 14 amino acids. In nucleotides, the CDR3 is TGTGCCAGCAGCACCCGGGACACCGCTCGGGGCTACACCTTC. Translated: CASSTRDTARGYTF.

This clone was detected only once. The CDR3 reads CASSSPDSNSNQPQHF. The DNA for the CDR3 is TGTGCCAGCAGTTCCCCGGACAGCAATAGCAATCAGCCCCAGCATTTT. The chain carries TRBV28 and TRBJ1-5, with TRBD1 as a possible D gene (6 bases). This CDR3 spans 16 amino acids. Trimming took 4 bases from V and 0 from J, leaving 13 bases between them. CDR1 MDHEN and CDR2 SYDVKM come from the germline V gene.

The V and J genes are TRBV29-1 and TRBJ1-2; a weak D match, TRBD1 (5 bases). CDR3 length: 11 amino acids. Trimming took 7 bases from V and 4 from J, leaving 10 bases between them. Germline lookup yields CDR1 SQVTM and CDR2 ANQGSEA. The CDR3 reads CSEGYSYGYTF. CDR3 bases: TGCAGCGAGGGGTATAGCTATGGCTACACCTTC.

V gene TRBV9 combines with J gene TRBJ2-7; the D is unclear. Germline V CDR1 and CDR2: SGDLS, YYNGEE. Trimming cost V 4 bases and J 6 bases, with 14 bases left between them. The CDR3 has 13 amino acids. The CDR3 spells CASSPPPRSEQYF. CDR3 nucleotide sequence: TGTGCCAGCAGCCCCCCCCCTAGGAGCGAGCAGTACTTC.

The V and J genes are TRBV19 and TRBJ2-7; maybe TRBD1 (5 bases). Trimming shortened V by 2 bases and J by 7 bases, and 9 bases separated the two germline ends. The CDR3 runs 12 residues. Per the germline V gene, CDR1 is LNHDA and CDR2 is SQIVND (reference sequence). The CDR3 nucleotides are TGTGCCAGTAGTATACAGGGTGGAGAGCAGTACTTC. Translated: CASSIQGGEQYF.

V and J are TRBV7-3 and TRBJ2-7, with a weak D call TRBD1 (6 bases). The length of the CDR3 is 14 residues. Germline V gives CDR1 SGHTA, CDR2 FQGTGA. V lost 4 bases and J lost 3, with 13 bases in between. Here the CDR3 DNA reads TGTGCCAGCAGCTCCTCGGGGACAAGCTACGAGCAGTACTTC. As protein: CASSSSGTSYEQYF.

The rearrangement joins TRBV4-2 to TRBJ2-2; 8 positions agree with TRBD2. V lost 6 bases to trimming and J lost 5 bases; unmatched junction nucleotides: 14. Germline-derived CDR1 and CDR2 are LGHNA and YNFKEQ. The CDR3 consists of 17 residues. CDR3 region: CASSSRFAGGWTGELFF. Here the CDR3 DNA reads TGTGCCAGCAGTTCAAGGTTCGCGGGAGGATGGACCGGGGAGCTGTTTTTT.